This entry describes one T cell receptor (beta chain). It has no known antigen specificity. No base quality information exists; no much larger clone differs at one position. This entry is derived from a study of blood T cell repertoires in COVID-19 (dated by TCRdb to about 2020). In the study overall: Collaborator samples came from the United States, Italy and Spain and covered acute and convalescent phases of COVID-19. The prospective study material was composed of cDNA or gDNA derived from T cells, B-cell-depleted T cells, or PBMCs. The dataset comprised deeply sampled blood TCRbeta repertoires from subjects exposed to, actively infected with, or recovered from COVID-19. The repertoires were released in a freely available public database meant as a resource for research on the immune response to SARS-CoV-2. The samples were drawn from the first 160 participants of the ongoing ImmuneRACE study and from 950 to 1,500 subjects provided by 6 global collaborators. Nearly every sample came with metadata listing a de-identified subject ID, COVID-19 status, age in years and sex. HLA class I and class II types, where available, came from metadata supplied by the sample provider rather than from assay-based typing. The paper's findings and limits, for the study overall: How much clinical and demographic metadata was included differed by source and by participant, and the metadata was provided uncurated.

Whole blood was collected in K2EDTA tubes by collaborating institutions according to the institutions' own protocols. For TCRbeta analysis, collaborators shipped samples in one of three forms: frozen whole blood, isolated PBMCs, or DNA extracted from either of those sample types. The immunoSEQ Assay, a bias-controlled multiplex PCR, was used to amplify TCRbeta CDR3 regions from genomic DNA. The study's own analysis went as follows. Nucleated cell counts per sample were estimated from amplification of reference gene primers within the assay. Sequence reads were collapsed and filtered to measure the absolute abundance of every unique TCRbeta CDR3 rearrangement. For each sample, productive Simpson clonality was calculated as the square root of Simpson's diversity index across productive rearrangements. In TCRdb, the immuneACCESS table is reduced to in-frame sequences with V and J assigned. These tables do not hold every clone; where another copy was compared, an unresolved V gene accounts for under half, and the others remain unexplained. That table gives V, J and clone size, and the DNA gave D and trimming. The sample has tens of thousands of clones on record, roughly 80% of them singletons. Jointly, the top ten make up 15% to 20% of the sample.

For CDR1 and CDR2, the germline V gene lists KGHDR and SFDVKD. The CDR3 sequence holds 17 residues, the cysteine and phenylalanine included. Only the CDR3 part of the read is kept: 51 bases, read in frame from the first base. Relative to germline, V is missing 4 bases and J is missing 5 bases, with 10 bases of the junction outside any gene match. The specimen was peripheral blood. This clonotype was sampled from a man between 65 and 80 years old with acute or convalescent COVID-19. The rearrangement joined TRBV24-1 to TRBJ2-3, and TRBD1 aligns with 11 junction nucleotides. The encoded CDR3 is CATSDAGTGGSKDTQYF. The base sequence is TGTGCCACCAGTGACGCCGGGACAGGGGGAAGTAAAGATACGCAGTATTTT.